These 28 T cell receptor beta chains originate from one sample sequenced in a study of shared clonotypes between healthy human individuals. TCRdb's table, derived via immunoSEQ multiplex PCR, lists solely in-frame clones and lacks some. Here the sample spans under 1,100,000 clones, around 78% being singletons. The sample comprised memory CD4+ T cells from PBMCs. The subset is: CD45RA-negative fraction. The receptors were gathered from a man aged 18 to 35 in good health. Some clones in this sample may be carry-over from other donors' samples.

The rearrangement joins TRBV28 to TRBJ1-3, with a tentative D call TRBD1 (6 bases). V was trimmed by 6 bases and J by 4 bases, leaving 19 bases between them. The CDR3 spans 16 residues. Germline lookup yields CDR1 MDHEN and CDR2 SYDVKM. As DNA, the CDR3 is TGTGCCAGCAGCACCAGCAGGACAGCTCGGGGAAACACCATATATTTT. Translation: CASSTSRTARGNTIYF.

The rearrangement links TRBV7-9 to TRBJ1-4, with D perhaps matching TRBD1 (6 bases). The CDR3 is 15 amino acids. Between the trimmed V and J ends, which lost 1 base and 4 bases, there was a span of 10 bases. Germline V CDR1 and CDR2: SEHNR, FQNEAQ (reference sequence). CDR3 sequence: CASSLGAGVNEKLFF. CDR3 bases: TGTGCCAGCAGCTTAGGGGCAGGGGTTAATGAAAAACTGTTTTTT.

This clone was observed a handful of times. The CDR3 loop reads CASSYGRQRNEQYF. The CDR3 DNA reads TGTGCCAGCAGTTACGGCCGGCAACGGAACGAGCAGTACTTC. The chain joins TRBV6-6 to TRBJ2-7; D not certain. Trimming removed 2 bases at V and 5 bases at J, with 13 bases between. The germline V gene encodes CDR1 MNHNY and CDR2 SVGAGI (reference sequence). The CDR3 is made up of 14 amino acids.

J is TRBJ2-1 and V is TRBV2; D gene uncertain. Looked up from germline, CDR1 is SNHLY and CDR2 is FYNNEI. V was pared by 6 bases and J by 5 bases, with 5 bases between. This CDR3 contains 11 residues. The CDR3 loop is CASSTHNEQFF. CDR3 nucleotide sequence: TGTGCCAGCAGCACTCACAATGAGCAGTTCTTC.

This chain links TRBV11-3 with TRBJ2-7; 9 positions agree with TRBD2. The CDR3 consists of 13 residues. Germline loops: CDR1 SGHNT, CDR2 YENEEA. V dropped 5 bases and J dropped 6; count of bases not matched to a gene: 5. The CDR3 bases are TGTGCCAGCAGCGCCGGGACTAGCCTCGAGCAGTACTTC. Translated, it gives CASSAGTSLEQYF.

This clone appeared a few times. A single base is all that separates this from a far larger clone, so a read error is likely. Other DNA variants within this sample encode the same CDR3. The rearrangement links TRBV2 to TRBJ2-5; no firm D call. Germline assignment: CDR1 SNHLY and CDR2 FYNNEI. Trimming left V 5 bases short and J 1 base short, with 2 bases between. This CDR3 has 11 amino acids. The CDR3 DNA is TGTGCCAGCAGTTCCCAAGAGACCCAGTACTTC. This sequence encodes CASSSQETQYF.

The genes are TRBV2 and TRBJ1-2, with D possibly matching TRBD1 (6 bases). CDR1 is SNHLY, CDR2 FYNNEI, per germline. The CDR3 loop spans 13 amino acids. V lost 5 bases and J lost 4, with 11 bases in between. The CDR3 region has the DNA TGTGCCAGCAGTCAGGGGCAGACCTATGGCTACACCTTC. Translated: CASSQGQTYGYTF.

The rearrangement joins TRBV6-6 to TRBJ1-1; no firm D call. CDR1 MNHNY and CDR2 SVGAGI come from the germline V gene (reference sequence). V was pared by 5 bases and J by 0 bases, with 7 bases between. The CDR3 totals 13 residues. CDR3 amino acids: CASSLQMNTEAFF. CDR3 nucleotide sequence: TGTGCCAGCAGTCTTCAAATGAACACTGAAGCTTTCTTT.

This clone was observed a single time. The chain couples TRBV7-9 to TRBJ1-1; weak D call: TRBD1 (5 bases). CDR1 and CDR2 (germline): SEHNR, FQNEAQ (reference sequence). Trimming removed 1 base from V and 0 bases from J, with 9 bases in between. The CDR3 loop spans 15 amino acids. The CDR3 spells CASSLVSGMNTEAFF. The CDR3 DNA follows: TGTGCCAGCAGCTTAGTGTCAGGGATGAACACTGAAGCTTTCTTT. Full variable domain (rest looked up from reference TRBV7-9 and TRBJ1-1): DTGVSQNPRHKITKRGQNVTFRCDPISEHNRLYWYRQTLGQGPEFLTYFQNEAQLEKSRLLSDRFSAERPKGSFSTLEIQRTEQGDSAMYLCASSLVSGMNTEAFFGQGTRLTVV.

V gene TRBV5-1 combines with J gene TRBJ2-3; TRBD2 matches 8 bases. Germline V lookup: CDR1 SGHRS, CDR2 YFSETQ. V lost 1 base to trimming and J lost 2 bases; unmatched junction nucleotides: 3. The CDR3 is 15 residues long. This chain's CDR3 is CASSLSAGVTDTQYF. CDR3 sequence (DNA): TGCGCCAGCAGCTTGTCAGCGGGGGTCACAGATACGCAGTATTTT.

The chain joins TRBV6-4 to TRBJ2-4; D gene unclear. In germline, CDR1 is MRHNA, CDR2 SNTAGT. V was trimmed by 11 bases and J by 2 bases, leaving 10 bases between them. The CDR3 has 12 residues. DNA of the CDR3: TGTGCCGGCAACTGGACCAAAAACATTCAGTACTTC. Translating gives CAGNWTKNIQYF.

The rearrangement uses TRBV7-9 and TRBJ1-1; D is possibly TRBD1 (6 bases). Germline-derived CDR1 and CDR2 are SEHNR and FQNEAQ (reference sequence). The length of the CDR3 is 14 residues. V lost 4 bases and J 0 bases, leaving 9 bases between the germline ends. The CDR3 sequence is CASSSSGVNTEAFF. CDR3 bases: TGTGCCAGCAGCTCTTCAGGGGTGAACACTGAAGCTTTCTTT. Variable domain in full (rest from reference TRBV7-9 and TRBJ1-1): DTGVSQNPRHKITKRGQNVTFRCDPISEHNRLYWYRQTLGQGPEFLTYFQNEAQLEKSRLLSDRFSAERPKGSFSTLEIQRTEQGDSAMYLCASSSSGVNTEAFFGQGTRLTVV.

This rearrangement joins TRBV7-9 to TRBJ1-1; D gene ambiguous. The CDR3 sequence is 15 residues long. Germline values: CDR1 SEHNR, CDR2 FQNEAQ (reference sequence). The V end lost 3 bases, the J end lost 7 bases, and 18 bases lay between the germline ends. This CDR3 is CASSFIPGSPGEAFF. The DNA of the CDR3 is TGTGCCAGCAGCTTTATTCCGGGATCCCCCGGTGAAGCTTTCTTT.

CDR3 protein: CASSSRSGSGNTGELFF. As DNA, the CDR3 is TGCGCCAGCAGCTCTCGATCGGGGAGCGGGAACACCGGGGAGCTGTTTTTT. The chain couples TRBV5-1 to TRBJ2-2; TRBD2 is a possible D gene (5 bases). Germline V gives CDR1 SGHRS, CDR2 YFSETQ. V was shortened by 3 bases and J by 1 base, with 16 bases between the two germline ends. The CDR3 consists of 17 residues.

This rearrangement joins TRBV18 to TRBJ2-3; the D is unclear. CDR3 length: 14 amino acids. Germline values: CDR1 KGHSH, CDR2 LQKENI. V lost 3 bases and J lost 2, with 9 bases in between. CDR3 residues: CASSPARHTDTQYF. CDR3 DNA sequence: TGTGCCAGCTCACCCGCGAGACACACAGATACGCAGTATTTT. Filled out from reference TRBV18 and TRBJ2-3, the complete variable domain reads NAGVMQNPRHLVRRRGQEARLRCSPMKGHSHVYWYRQLPEEGLKFMVYLQKENIIDESGMPKERFSAEFPKEGPSILRIQQVVRGDSAAYFCASSPARHTDTQYFGPGTRLTVL.

The chain's CDR3 is CASSSGLIYGYTF. CDR3 nucleotides: TGTGCCAGCAGTTCGGGACTGATCTATGGCTACACCTTC. The chain carries TRBV28 and TRBJ1-2, with a tentative D call TRBD1 (5 bases). The CDR3 is 13 amino acids. In germline, CDR1 is MDHEN, CDR2 SYDVKM. Trimming left V 4 bases short and J 4 bases short, with 10 bases between.

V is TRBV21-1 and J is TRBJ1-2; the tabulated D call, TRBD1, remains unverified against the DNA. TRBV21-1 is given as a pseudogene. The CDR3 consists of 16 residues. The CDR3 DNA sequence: TGTGCCAGCAGCAAAGGGGCAGGGATGCTGGACTATGGCTACACCTTC. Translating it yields CASSKGAGMLDYGYTF.

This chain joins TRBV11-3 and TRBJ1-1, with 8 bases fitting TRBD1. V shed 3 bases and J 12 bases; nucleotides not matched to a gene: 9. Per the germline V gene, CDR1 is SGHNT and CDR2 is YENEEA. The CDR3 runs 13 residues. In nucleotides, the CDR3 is TGTGCCAGCAGCTTTTCCGGGACAGGTCTCCCTTTCTTT. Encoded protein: CASSFSGTGLPFF.

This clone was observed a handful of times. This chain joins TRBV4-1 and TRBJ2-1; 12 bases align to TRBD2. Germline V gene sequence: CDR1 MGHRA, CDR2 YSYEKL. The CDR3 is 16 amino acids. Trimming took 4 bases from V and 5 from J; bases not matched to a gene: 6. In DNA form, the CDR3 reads TGCGCCAGCAGCCTGTCGGGACTAGCGGGTAACAATGAGCAGTTCTTC. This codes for CASSLSGLAGNNEQFF.

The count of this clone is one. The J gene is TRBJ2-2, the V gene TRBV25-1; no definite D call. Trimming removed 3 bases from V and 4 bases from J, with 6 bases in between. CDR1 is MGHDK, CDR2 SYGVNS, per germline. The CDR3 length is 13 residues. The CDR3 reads CASSDRATGELFF. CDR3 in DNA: TGTGCCAGCAGTGATCGAGCCACCGGGGAGCTGTTTTTT.

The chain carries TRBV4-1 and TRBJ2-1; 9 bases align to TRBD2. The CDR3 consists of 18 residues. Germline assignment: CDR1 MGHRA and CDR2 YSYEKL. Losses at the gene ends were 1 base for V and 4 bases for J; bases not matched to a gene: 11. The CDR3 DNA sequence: TGCGCCAGCAGCCAAGGTAATAGCGGGAGTTCTGGTTACAATGAGCAGTTCTTC. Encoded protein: CASSQGNSGSSGYNEQFF.

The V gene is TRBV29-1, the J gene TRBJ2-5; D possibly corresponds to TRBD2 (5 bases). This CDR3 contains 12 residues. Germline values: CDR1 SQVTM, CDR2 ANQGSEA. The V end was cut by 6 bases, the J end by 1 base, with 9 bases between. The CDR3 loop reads CSVAGTQETQYF. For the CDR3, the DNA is TGCAGCGTGGCGGGCACCCAAGAGACCCAGTACTTC.

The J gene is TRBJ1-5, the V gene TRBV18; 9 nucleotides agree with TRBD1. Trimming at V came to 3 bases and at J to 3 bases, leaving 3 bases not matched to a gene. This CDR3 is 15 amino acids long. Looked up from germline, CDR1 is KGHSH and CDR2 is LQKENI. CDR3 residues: CASSPDRGNNQPQHF. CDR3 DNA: TGTGCCAGCTCACCGGACAGGGGAAACAATCAGCCCCAGCATTTT.

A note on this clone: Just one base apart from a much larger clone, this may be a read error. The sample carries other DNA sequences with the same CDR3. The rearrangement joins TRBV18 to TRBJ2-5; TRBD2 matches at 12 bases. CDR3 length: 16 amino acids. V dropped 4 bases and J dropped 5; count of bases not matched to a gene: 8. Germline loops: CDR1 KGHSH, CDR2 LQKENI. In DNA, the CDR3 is TGTGCCAGCTCACACCGACTAGCGGGAGAGGGGGAGACCCAGTACTTC. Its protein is CASSHRLAGEGETQYF.

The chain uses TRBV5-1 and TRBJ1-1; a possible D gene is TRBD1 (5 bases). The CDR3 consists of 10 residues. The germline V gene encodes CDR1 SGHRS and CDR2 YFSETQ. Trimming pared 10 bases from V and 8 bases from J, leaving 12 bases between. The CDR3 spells CAGRQGEAFF. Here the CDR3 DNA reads TGCGCCGGAAGGCAGGGCGAAGCTTTCTTT. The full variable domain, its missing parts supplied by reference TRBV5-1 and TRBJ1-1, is KAGVTQTPRYLIKTRGQQVTLSCSPISGHRSVSWYQQTPGQGLQFLFEYFSETQRNKGNFPGRFSGRQFSNSRSEMNVSTLELGDSALYLCAGRQGEAFFGQGTRLTVV.

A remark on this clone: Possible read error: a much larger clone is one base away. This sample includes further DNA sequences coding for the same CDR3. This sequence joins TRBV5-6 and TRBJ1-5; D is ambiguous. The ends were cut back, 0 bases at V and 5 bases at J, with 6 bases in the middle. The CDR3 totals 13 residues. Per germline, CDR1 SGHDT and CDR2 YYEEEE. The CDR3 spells CASSLGRDQPQHF. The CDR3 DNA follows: TGTGCCAGCAGCTTGGGAAGGGATCAGCCCCAGCATTTT.

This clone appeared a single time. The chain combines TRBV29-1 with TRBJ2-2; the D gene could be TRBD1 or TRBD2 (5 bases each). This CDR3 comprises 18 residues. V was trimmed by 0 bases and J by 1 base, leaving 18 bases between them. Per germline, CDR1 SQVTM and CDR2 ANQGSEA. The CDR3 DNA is TGCAGCGTTGAAGATCGGTCTCGGGGACGGCGGAACACCGGGGAGCTGTTTTTT. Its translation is CSVEDRSRGRRNTGELFF.

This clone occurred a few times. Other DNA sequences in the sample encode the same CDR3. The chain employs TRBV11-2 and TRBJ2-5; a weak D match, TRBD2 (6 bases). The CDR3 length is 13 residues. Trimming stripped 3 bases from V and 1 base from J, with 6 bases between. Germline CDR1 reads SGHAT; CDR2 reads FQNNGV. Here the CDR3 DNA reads TGTGCCAGCAGCTTGGGGGGCCAAGAGACCCAGTACTTC. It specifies CASSLGGQETQYF.